This TCR beta chain was identified in a study of T cell responses to AZD1222 COVID-19 vaccine. General study points: The study found Spike-specific TCR breadth and depth rose after two AZD1222 doses. Reportedly, nearly half of unique spike TCRs recognized epitopes outside B.1.351/B.1.1.7 mutations.

The junction had 6 bases not matched to a gene; V was cut back by 4 bases and J by 2 bases. Looked up from germline, CDR1 is SGDLS and CDR2 is YYNGEE. This CDR3 contains 15 residues. With regard to this clone: Antigen: not known.

Profiled with immunoSEQ multiplex PCR; TCRdb holds only in-frame clones, not every one. The repertoire has approximately 70,000 clones, 82% of them found once; the top ten carry 5% to 6%. The genes are TRBV9 and TRBJ2-5, with 9 bases fitting TRBD2. Sequencing was performed on peripheral blood, taken on day 0 of AZD1222 vaccination. The sequence came from an adult in good health. This CDR3 reads CASSTGTSRQETQYF. Written as DNA, the CDR3 is TGTGCCAGCAGCACCGGGACTAGCCGTCAAGAGACCCAGTACTTC.